This is a list of T cell receptor beta chains from one sample in a study of T cell responses to AZD1222 COVID-19 vaccine. Assay used: immunoSEQ multiplex PCR; TCRdb lists only in-frame clones, some missing. The table records 150,000 to 200,000 clones, about nine tenths of them present only once. The sequencing here drew on peripheral blood, taken 28 days after the second AZD1222 dose. The receptors were sampled from an adult who received the AZD1222 COVID-19 vaccine. Each CDR3 is given with its conserved first and last residue. The D gene is left open where the match is weak. Clone size is given for some rows only: seen once, a few or many times, or a class if the clone is expanded.

j_call: TRBJ2-1; clone_size: NA; v_call: TRBV27; d_call: NA; cdr3_aa: CASSSPRVPDNEQFF; cdr3_nt: TGTGCCAGCAGTTCCCCCCGAGTTCCCGACAATGAGCAGTTCTTC
j_call: TRBJ1-2; clone_size: NA; v_call: TRBV5-6; d_call: TRBD1; cdr3_aa: CASSWRGAGQVIRGYTF; cdr3_nt: TGTGCCAGCAGCTGGCGGGGGGCCGGACAGGTGATCCGGGGCTACACCTTC
j_call: TRBJ2-6; clone_size: once; v_call: TRBV5-5; d_call: NA; cdr3_aa: CASSLDAASGANVLTF; cdr3_nt: TGTGCCAGCAGCTTGGACGCGGCTTCTGGGGCCAACGTCCTGACTTTC
j_call: TRBJ2-7; clone_size: NA; v_call: TRBV15; d_call: TRBD1; cdr3_aa: CATSSNRGYEQYF; cdr3_nt: TGTGCCACCAGCAGTAACAGGGGCTACGAGCAGTACTTC
j_call: TRBJ2-6; clone_size: NA; v_call: TRBV28; d_call: TRBD1; cdr3_aa: CASSLTGGISGANVLTF; cdr3_nt: TGTGCCAGCAGTTTGACAGGGGGCATCTCTGGGGCCAACGTCCTGACTTTC
j_call: TRBJ2-2; clone_size: NA; v_call: TRBV10-3; d_call: TRBD2; cdr3_aa: CAISESGRDTGELFF; cdr3_nt: TGTGCCATCAGTGAAAGCGGGAGGGACACCGGGGAGCTGTTTTTT
j_call: TRBJ1-5; clone_size: few; v_call: TRBV30; d_call: NA; cdr3_aa: CAWKTTGINQPQHF; cdr3_nt: TGTGCCTGGAAAACGACAGGAATCAATCAGCCCCAGCATTTT
j_call: TRBJ1-1; clone_size: NA; v_call: TRBV28; d_call: TRBD1; cdr3_aa: CASSLQGGTEAFF; cdr3_nt: TGTGCCAGCAGCCTACAGGGGGGGACTGAAGCTTTCTTT
j_call: TRBJ1-5; clone_size: NA; v_call: TRBV4-3; d_call: NA; cdr3_aa: CASSQAGGINQPQHF; cdr3_nt: TGCGCCAGCAGCCAAGCTGGGGGAATCAATCAGCCCCAGCATTTT
j_call: TRBJ1-1; clone_size: NA; v_call: TRBV19; d_call: NA; cdr3_aa: CASSILGSSNTEAFF; cdr3_nt: TGTGCCAGTAGTATTCTAGGCTCATCGAACACTGAAGCTTTCTTT
j_call: TRBJ2-3; clone_size: NA; v_call: TRBV28; d_call: NA; cdr3_aa: CATVENRSFGTDTQYF; cdr3_nt: TGTGCCACCGTTGAGAACAGATCTTTTGGTACAGATACGCAGTATTTT
j_call: TRBJ2-5; clone_size: NA; v_call: TRBV7-2; d_call: TRBD1; cdr3_aa: CASSLTGGSGETQYF; cdr3_nt: TGTGCCAGCAGCCTTACAGGGGGATCGGGGGAGACCCAGTACTTC
j_call: TRBJ2-1; clone_size: once; v_call: TRBV4-1; d_call: TRBD2; cdr3_aa: CASSPRLAGGDSYNEQFF; cdr3_nt: TGCGCCAGCAGCCCCCGACTAGCGGGAGGTGACTCCTACAATGAGCAGTTCTTC
j_call: TRBJ1-1; clone_size: NA; v_call: TRBV3-1/TRBV3-2; d_call: NA; cdr3_aa: CASSLTDLNTEAFF; cdr3_nt: TGTGCCAGCAGCCTTACCGACTTGAACACTGAAGCTTTCTTT
j_call: TRBJ1-5; clone_size: NA; v_call: TRBV6-5; d_call: NA; cdr3_aa: CASSSLRGQPQHF; cdr3_nt: TGTGCCAGCAGTTCCCTACGTGGGCAGCCCCAGCATTTT
j_call: TRBJ1-2; clone_size: NA; v_call: TRBV6-2/TRBV6-3; d_call: NA; cdr3_aa: CASSYDDGYGYTF; cdr3_nt: TGTGCCAGCAGTTACGACGACGGCTATGGCTACACCTTC
j_call: TRBJ2-1; clone_size: NA; v_call: TRBV10-1; d_call: NA; cdr3_aa: CASSVNSYNEQFF; cdr3_nt: TGCGCCAGCAGTGTAAACTCCTACAATGAGCAGTTCTTC
j_call: TRBJ2-3; clone_size: NA; v_call: TRBV6-5; d_call: NA; cdr3_aa: CASSLQGIQADTQYF; cdr3_nt: TGTGCCAGCAGCCTACAGGGAATCCAGGCGGATACGCAGTATTTT
j_call: TRBJ1-5; clone_size: few; v_call: TRBV27; d_call: NA; cdr3_aa: CASKRIYSNQPQHF; cdr3_nt: TGTGCCAGCAAGAGGATCTATAGCAATCAGCCCCAGCATTTT
j_call: TRBJ2-2; clone_size: NA; v_call: TRBV7-9; d_call: NA; cdr3_aa: CASSLAVANTGELFF; cdr3_nt: TGTGCCAGCAGCTTAGCGGTCGCGAACACCGGGGAGCTGTTTTTT
j_call: TRBJ1-1; clone_size: NA; v_call: TRBV28; d_call: NA; cdr3_aa: CASSLTRGTEAFF; cdr3_nt: TGTGCCAGCAGTTTGACCAGGGGCACTGAAGCTTTCTTT
j_call: TRBJ2-7; clone_size: NA; v_call: TRBV28; d_call: NA; cdr3_aa: CASRSDQYEQYF; cdr3_nt: TGTGCCAGCAGATCGGACCAGTACGAGCAGTACTTC
j_call: TRBJ2-1; clone_size: NA; v_call: TRBV18; d_call: NA; cdr3_aa: CASSPNGGNEQFF; cdr3_nt: TGTGCCAGCTCACCGAACGGGGGTAATGAGCAGTTCTTC
j_call: TRBJ1-2; clone_size: NA; v_call: TRBV5-1; d_call: TRBD1; cdr3_aa: CASTGTGYGYTF; cdr3_nt: TGCGCCAGCACGGGGACAGGGTATGGCTACACCTTC
j_call: TRBJ1-2; clone_size: NA; v_call: TRBV9; d_call: TRBD1; cdr3_aa: CASSAPSGGGYTF; cdr3_nt: TGTGCCAGCAGCGCCCCGTCAGGGGGTGGCTACACCTTC
j_call: TRBJ1-5; clone_size: NA; v_call: TRBV19; d_call: NA; cdr3_aa: CASSMAGEGSNQPQHF; cdr3_nt: TGTGCCAGTAGTATGGCAGGGGAGGGGAGCAATCAGCCCCAGCATTTT
j_call: TRBJ2-7; clone_size: NA; v_call: TRBV24-1; d_call: NA; cdr3_aa: CATSEGGTVTYEQYF; cdr3_nt: TGTGCCACCAGTGAGGGAGGGACAGTAACCTACGAGCAGTACTTC
j_call: TRBJ1-3; clone_size: NA; v_call: TRBV30; d_call: TRBD1; cdr3_aa: CAWSSTGTGVSGNTIYF; cdr3_nt: TGTGCCTGGAGCTCGACCGGGACAGGGGTCTCTGGAAACACCATATATTTT
j_call: TRBJ2-3; clone_size: NA; v_call: TRBV6-2/TRBV6-3; d_call: NA; cdr3_aa: CASSYSRSNTDTQYF; cdr3_nt: TGTGCCAGCAGTTACTCTCGGTCTAACACAGATACGCAGTATTTT
j_call: TRBJ2-3; clone_size: NA; v_call: TRBV28; d_call: NA; cdr3_aa: CASSLNPDTQYF; cdr3_nt: TGTGCCAGCAGTCTTAACCCAGATACGCAGTATTTT
j_call: TRBJ1-6; clone_size: NA; v_call: TRBV5-1; d_call: NA; cdr3_aa: CASSLLVDLNSPLHF; cdr3_nt: TGCGCCAGCAGCTTGTTGGTGGACCTAAATTCACCCCTCCACTTT
j_call: TRBJ2-6; clone_size: NA; v_call: TRBV28; d_call: TRBD1; cdr3_aa: CASSFMWLTGPRSGANVLTF; cdr3_nt: TGTGCCAGCAGTTTTATGTGGTTGACAGGGCCTCGATCTGGGGCCAACGTCCTGACTTTC
j_call: TRBJ1-2; clone_size: NA; v_call: TRBV7-8; d_call: TRBD1; cdr3_aa: CASSLGRDRGRKLLSGYGYTF; cdr3_nt: TGTGCCAGCAGCTTAGGTAGGGACAGGGGGCGGAAATTACTATCGGGGTATGGCTACACCTTC
j_call: TRBJ2-7; clone_size: NA; v_call: TRBV6-6; d_call: NA; cdr3_aa: CASSRSTATYEQYF; cdr3_nt: TGTGCCAGCAGCCGATCGACAGCTACCTACGAGCAGTACTTC
j_call: TRBJ1-2; clone_size: NA; v_call: TRBV2; d_call: TRBD1; cdr3_aa: CASSEGQGLYGYTF; cdr3_nt: TGTGCCAGCAGTGAGGGACAGGGCCTCTATGGCTACACCTTC
j_call: TRBJ1-2; clone_size: few; v_call: TRBV11-2; d_call: TRBD1; cdr3_aa: CASSSHRRQGNYGYTF; cdr3_nt: TGTGCCAGCAGCTCTCACCGGAGACAGGGGAACTATGGCTACACCTTC
j_call: TRBJ2-4; clone_size: NA; v_call: TRBV28; d_call: NA; cdr3_aa: CASSLVKNIQYF; cdr3_nt: TGTGCCAGCAGCTTAGTCAAAAACATTCAGTACTTC
j_call: TRBJ2-5; clone_size: few; v_call: TRBV10-1; d_call: NA; cdr3_aa: CASSEIAGTGQETQYF; cdr3_nt: TGCGCCAGCAGTGAAATCGCCGGGACGGGGCAAGAGACCCAGTACTTC
j_call: TRBJ2-3; clone_size: NA; v_call: TRBV9; d_call: TRBD2; cdr3_aa: CASSGWTSGSTDTQYF; cdr3_nt: TGTGCCAGCAGCGGGTGGACTAGCGGTAGCACAGATACGCAGTATTTT
j_call: TRBJ1-4; clone_size: NA; v_call: TRBV5-6; d_call: NA; cdr3_aa: CASSLESEAKATNEKLFF; cdr3_nt: TGTGCCAGCAGCTTGGAGTCTGAGGCCAAGGCAACTAATGAAAAACTGTTTTTT
j_call: TRBJ1-2; clone_size: NA; v_call: TRBV18; d_call: NA; cdr3_aa: CASSPPSVGGDYGYTF; cdr3_nt: TGTGCCAGCTCACCGCCCAGTGTTGGCGGGGACTATGGCTACACCTTC
j_call: TRBJ2-7; clone_size: NA; v_call: TRBV12-3/TRBV12-4; d_call: NA; cdr3_aa: CASSFRYEQYF; cdr3_nt: TGTGCCAGCAGTTTTCGGTACGAGCAGTACTTC
j_call: TRBJ1-2; clone_size: NA; v_call: TRBV7-6; d_call: NA; cdr3_aa: CASSPPGVGSSYGYTF; cdr3_nt: TGTGCCAGCAGCCCCCCCGGGGTCGGGTCCTCCTATGGCTACACCTTC
j_call: TRBJ1-1; clone_size: NA; v_call: TRBV9; d_call: TRBD1; cdr3_aa: CASTGQGGTEAFF; cdr3_nt: TGTGCCAGCACAGGACAGGGGGGTACTGAAGCTTTCTTT
j_call: TRBJ2-3; clone_size: NA; v_call: TRBV6-4; d_call: TRBD1; cdr3_aa: CASSPGQVATDTQYF; cdr3_nt: TGTGCCAGCTCCCCCGGACAGGTTGCGACAGATACGCAGTATTTT
j_call: TRBJ2-5; clone_size: NA; v_call: TRBV19; d_call: NA; cdr3_aa: CASQLHRDETQYF; cdr3_nt: TGTGCCAGCCAGCTTCACAGGGACGAGACCCAGTACTTC
j_call: TRBJ2-5; clone_size: NA; v_call: TRBV5-1; d_call: NA; cdr3_aa: CASSPSDTRLGETQYF; cdr3_nt: TGCGCCAGCAGCCCATCGGACACTCGCCTGGGAGAGACCCAGTACTTC
j_call: TRBJ2-7; clone_size: NA; v_call: TRBV12-3/TRBV12-4; d_call: NA; cdr3_aa: CASSLRRSYEQYF; cdr3_nt: TGTGCCAGCAGTTTACGCCGTTCCTACGAGCAGTACTTC
j_call: TRBJ1-1; clone_size: NA; v_call: TRBV28; d_call: NA; cdr3_aa: CASSPPSENTEAFF; cdr3_nt: TGTGCCAGCAGCCCCCCCAGTGAGAACACTGAAGCTTTCTTT
j_call: TRBJ2-6; clone_size: NA; v_call: TRBV7-8; d_call: NA; cdr3_aa: CASSPLKPGANVLTF; cdr3_nt: TGTGCCAGCAGCCCCCTAAAGCCCGGGGCCAACGTCCTGACTTTC
j_call: TRBJ2-1; clone_size: NA; v_call: TRBV10-3; d_call: NA; cdr3_aa: CATGEYRNEQFF; cdr3_nt: TGTGCCACGGGGGAGTATAGGAATGAGCAGTTCTTC
j_call: TRBJ2-3; clone_size: NA; v_call: TRBV19; d_call: NA; cdr3_aa: CASSREVDTQYF; cdr3_nt: TGTGCCAGTAGTAGGGAGGTAGATACGCAGTATTTT
j_call: TRBJ2-7; clone_size: NA; v_call: TRBV30; d_call: TRBD1; cdr3_aa: CAWSTGGPYEQYF; cdr3_nt: TGTGCCTGGAGTACAGGGGGACCCTACGAGCAGTACTTC
j_call: TRBJ1-6; clone_size: once; v_call: TRBV5-1; d_call: TRBD1; cdr3_aa: CASSPGTGASPLHF; cdr3_nt: TGCGCCAGCAGCCCCGGGACAGGGGCTTCACCCCTCCACTTT
j_call: TRBJ1-2; clone_size: NA; v_call: TRBV28; d_call: TRBD1; cdr3_aa: CASYRDRVFIRYTF; cdr3_nt: TGTGCCAGCTACCGGGACAGGGTTTTCATTCGCTACACCTTC